This T cell receptor beta chain was captured in a study of blood T cells in healthy people across ages. Whole-study findings and limits: Diversity of TCR beta per million T cells declined in a roughly linear way with age. Any conclusive comparison of naive versus antigen-experienced cells was prevented by using unsorted PBMCs.

There are a few counts of this clonotype. Antigen: not known. Using a J-beta primer mix together with a sample-barcoded 5' primer, a second PCR was run for roughly 7 to 11 cycles. One entry per CDR3 protein results from TCRdb running MiXCR on the 5' RACE reads. The data show 1.5 million or so distinct CDR3 sequences, with 35% to 45% seen just once and approximately 4.1% held by the top ten. J was trimmed by 5 bases and V by 3 bases; bases with no gene match: 9. CDR1 and CDR2 from the germline V gene are LGHNA and YSLEER. The CDR3 has 15 amino acids. The sequence derives from a woman aged 18-29 years in good health. This chain joins TRBV4-3 and TRBJ1-1; 7 nucleotides line up with TRBD1. Sequencing was done on a sample of blood. CDR3: CASSHRYRGGTEAFF. The DNA of the CDR3 is TGCGCCAGCAGCCATCGGTACAGGGGAGGAACTGAAGCTTTCTTT.